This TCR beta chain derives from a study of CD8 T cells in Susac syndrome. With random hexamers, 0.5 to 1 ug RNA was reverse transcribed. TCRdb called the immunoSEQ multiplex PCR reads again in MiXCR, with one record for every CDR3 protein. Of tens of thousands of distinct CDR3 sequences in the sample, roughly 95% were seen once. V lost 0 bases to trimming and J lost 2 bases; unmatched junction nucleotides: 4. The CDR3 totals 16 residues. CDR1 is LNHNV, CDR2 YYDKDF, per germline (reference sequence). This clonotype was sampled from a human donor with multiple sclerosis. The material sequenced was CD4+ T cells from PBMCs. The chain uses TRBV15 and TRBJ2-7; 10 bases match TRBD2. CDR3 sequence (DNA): TGTGCCACCAGCAGAGATGCTAGCGGGGGTCCCTACGAGCAGTACTTC. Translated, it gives CATSRDASGGPYEQYF. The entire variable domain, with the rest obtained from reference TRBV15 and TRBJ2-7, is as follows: DAMVIQNPRYQVTQFGKPVTLSCSQTLNHNVMYWYQQKSSQAPKLLFHYYDKDFNNEADTPDNFQSRRPNTSFCFLDIRSPGLGDTAMYLCATSRDASGGPYEQYFGPGTRLTVT.